Listed below are T cell receptor beta chains from one sample, sequenced in a study of control samples from healthy donors and cancer patients. Repertoires were generated with immunoSEQ multiplex PCR, while TCRdb's copy carries only in-frame clones and drops some. The table shows 6,000 or so clones, with around 72% occurring only once. The sequenced sample consisted of formalin-fixed, paraffin-embedded tissue. All receptors come from a male donor with melanoma. The CDR3 runs from the conserved cysteine through the conserved F or W. D genes are given only for firm matches. Size tells how often a clone was seen (once, few, many) or the class of an expanded clone, and some rows leave it out.

clone size	D gene	V gene	J gene	CDR3 protein	CDR3 DNA
NA	NA	TRBV14	TRBJ1-1	CASSTFPWSNTEAFF	TGTGCCAGCAGCACCTTTCCGTGGTCCAACACTGAAGCTTTCTTT
NA	TRBD2	TRBV28	TRBJ2-3	CASRQLAGGTDTQYF	TGTGCCAGCAGACAACTAGCGGGAGGCACAGATACGCAGTATTTT
once	TRBD2	TRBV11-2	TRBJ2-7	CASSRTTSGGVYEQYF	TGTGCCAGCAGCCGGACTACTAGCGGAGGAGTCTACGAGCAGTACTTC
NA	NA	TRBV6-5	TRBJ1-2	CASSYGGYGYTF	TGTGCCAGCAGTTACGGGGGCTATGGCTACACCTTC
once	NA	TRBV27	TRBJ2-7	CASSNLGFEQYF	TGTGCCAGCAGTAACCTCGGGTTCGAGCAGTACTTC
NA	NA	TRBV19	TRBJ2-7	CASSASRGIEQYF	TGTGCCAGTTCAGCTTCTAGGGGGATCGAGCAGTACTTC
once	TRBD2	TRBV7-2	TRBJ2-1	CASGLGTKQFF	TGTGCCAGCGGCCTTGGGACTAAGCAGTTCTTC
NA	NA	TRBV30	TRBJ2-7	CAWSDYEQYF	TGTGCCTGGAGCGACTACGAGCAGTACTTC
NA	TRBD1	TRBV2	TRBJ2-5	CASSASTGVQETQYF	TGTGCCAGCAGCGCCTCGACAGGGGTCCAAGAGACCCAGTACTTC
few	TRBD2	TRBV5-1	TRBJ2-7	CASRWEGSYEQYF	TGCGCCAGCAGGTGGGAGGGATCCTACGAGCAGTACTTC
once	NA	TRBV12-3/TRBV12-4	TRBJ2-7	CASSQGGNEQYF	TGTGCCAGCAGCCAAGGTGGAAACGAGCAGTACTTC
NA	NA	TRBV7-9	TRBJ1-1	CASSSTENTEAFF	TGTGCCAGCAGCTCGACAGAGAACACTGAAGCTTTCTTT
NA	TRBD2	TRBV19	TRBJ2-3	CASSIGAGVTDTQYF	TGTGCCAGTAGTATAGGAGCGGGAGTCACAGATACGCAGTATTTT
once	NA	TRBV14	TRBJ2-7	CASSQDRVSSYEQYF	TGTGCCAGCAGCCAAGATAGGGTTTCCTCCTACGAGCAGTACTTC
NA	NA	TRBV19	TRBJ2-1	CAPPGRFGLDNEQFF	TGTGCCCCCCCGGGACGATTTGGGTTGGACAATGAGCAGTTCTTC
NA	NA	TRBV14	TRBJ1-2	CASSQVAHGYGYTF	TGTGCCAGCAGCCAAGTCGCCCATGGGTATGGCTACACCTTC
NA	NA	TRBV4-2	TRBJ2-5	CASSQTGAGETQYF	TGTGCCAGCAGCCAAACGGGAGCTGGCGAGACCCAGTACTTC
once	NA	TRBV7-9	TRBJ1-4	CASSSDEKLFF	TGTGCCAGCAGCTCTGATGAAAAACTGTTTTTT
NA	TRBD2	TRBV7-9	TRBJ2-7	CASSSGSGRVSYEQYF	TGTGCCAGCAGCTCAGGAAGCGGGAGGGTCTCCTACGAGCAGTACTTC
NA	TRBD2	TRBV6-5	TRBJ2-1	CASSYQLAGNNEQFF	TGTGCCAGCAGTTACCAACTAGCGGGCAACAATGAGCAGTTCTTC
NA	TRBD2	TRBV6-4	TRBJ2-1	CASSVLAGENEQFF	TGTGCCAGCAGTGTACTAGCGGGAGAGAATGAGCAGTTCTTC
NA	NA	TRBV7-2	TRBJ2-1	CAGGRGGDNEQFF	TGTGCCGGGGGTCGGGGCGGGGACAATGAGCAGTTCTTC
NA	NA	TRBV18	TRBJ2-7	CASSPPRTTYEQYF	TGTGCCAGCTCACCACCGCGGACCACCTACGAGCAGTACTTC
NA	NA	TRBV5-1	TRBJ2-3	CASSIVPFGDTQYF	TGCGCCAGCAGCATAGTCCCTTTTGGAGATACGCAGTATTTT
few	TRBD2	TRBV7-9	TRBJ2-7	CASSLEFGGRPYEQYF	TGTGCCAGCAGCTTAGAATTCGGCGGGAGACCCTACGAGCAGTACTTC
NA	NA	TRBV19	TRBJ1-5	CASSIMNSNQPQHF	TGTGCCAGTAGTATCATGAATAGCAATCAGCCCCAGCATTTT
large	NA	TRBV30	TRBJ1-6	CAWSLVRTAGNSPLHF	TGTGCCTGGAGTCTCGTTAGGACCGCTGGGAATTCACCCCTCCACTTT
few	NA	TRBV15	TRBJ2-5	CATSRGGDGETQYF	TGTGCCACCAGCAGAGGGGGGGATGGGGAGACCCAGTACTTC
NA	TRBD2	TRBV9	TRBJ2-1	CASSLSTSGSNNEQFF	TGTGCCAGCAGCCTTTCGACTAGCGGGAGTAACAATGAGCAGTTCTTC
NA	TRBD1	TRBV28	TRBJ1-3	CASRPQGAENTIYF	TGTGCCAGCAGACCACAGGGGGCAGAAAACACCATATATTTT
NA	TRBD2	TRBV7-9	TRBJ2-1	CASSLGLAAGGEQFF	TGTGCCAGCAGCCTCGGACTAGCGGCCGGAGGTGAGCAGTTCTTC
NA	TRBD1	TRBV15	TRBJ1-6	CATSKGTVNSPLHF	TGTGCCACCAGTAAAGGGACAGTGAATTCACCCCTCCACTTT